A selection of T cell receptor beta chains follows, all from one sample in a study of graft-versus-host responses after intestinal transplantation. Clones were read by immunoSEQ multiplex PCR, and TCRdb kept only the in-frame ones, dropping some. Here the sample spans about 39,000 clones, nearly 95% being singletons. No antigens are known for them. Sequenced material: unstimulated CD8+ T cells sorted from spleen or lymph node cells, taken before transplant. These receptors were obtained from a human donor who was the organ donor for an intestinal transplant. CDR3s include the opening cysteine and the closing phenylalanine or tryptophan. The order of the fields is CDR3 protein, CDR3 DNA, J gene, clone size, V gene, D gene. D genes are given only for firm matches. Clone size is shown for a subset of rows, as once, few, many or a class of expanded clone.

CDR3: CASSQVPTSGFYEQYF
DNA: TGCGCCAGCAGCCAAGTGCCGACTAGCGGGTTCTACGAGCAGTACTTC
J: TRBJ2-7
size: .
V: TRBV4-1
D: TRBD2

CDR3: CASSFGGNQPQHF
DNA: TGTGCCAGCAGCTTTGGGGGGAATCAGCCCCAGCATTTT
J: TRBJ1-5
size: once
V: TRBV7-9
D: .

CDR3: CASSLAGGSYEQYF
DNA: TGTGCCAGCAGTTTAGCGGGAGGCTCCTACGAGCAGTACTTC
J: TRBJ2-7
size: .
V: TRBV6-5
D: TRBD2

CDR3: CASSGNTGELFF
DNA: TGCGCCAGCAGTGGGAACACCGGGGAGCTGTTTTTT
J: TRBJ2-2
size: .
V: TRBV10-2
D: .

CDR3: CAWSVVFGEQTQYF
DNA: TGTGCCTGGAGTGTTGTATTCGGGGAGCAGACCCAGTACTTC
J: TRBJ2-5
size: .
V: TRBV30
D: .

CDR3: CASSLYRRDTEAFF
DNA: TGCGCCAGCAGCTTATACAGGCGGGACACTGAAGCTTTCTTT
J: TRBJ1-1
size: .
V: TRBV5-1
D: .

CDR3: CASSQDTGGTEAFF
DNA: TGCGCCAGCAGCCAAGATACAGGGGGGACTGAAGCTTTCTTT
J: TRBJ1-1
size: .
V: TRBV4-1
D: TRBD1

CDR3: CASRPRDTYEQYF
DNA: TGTGCCAGCAGACCAAGGGACACCTACGAGCAGTACTTC
J: TRBJ2-7
size: .
V: TRBV28
D: .

CDR3: CASSRDRGHNEQFF
DNA: TGCGCCAGCAGCCGGGACAGGGGGCACAATGAGCAGTTCTTC
J: TRBJ2-1
size: .
V: TRBV4-1
D: TRBD1

CDR3: CASSLALAGRDGTQYF
DNA: TGTGCCAGCAGCTTAGCACTAGCGGGACGGGATGGGACCCAGTACTTC
J: TRBJ2-5
size: .
V: TRBV7-2
D: TRBD2

CDR3: CASSQARLGANEQYF
DNA: TGCGCCAGCAGCCAGGCGAGACTAGGAGCGAACGAGCAGTACTTC
J: TRBJ2-7
size: .
V: TRBV4-3
D: .

CDR3: CASSLVGSYEQYF
DNA: TGTGCCAGCAGCTTGGTAGGCTCCTACGAGCAGTACTTC
J: TRBJ2-7
size: .
V: TRBV5-4
D: .

CDR3: CASPGQGATEAFF
DNA: TGTGCCAGCCCGGGACAGGGGGCCACTGAAGCTTTCTTT
J: TRBJ1-1
size: .
V: TRBV2
D: TRBD1

CDR3: CASSEFGGLDQETQYF
DNA: TGTGCCAGCAGCGAATTCGGAGGTCTGGACCAAGAGACCCAGTACTTC
J: TRBJ2-5
size: .
V: TRBV2
D: .

CDR3: CAIRGSPEGNTIYF
DNA: TGTGCCATCAGGGGGTCTCCCGAGGGAAACACCATATATTTT
J: TRBJ1-3
size: few
V: TRBV10-3
D: .

CDR3: CASSQFNTGELFF
DNA: TGCGCCAGCAGCCAATTCAACACCGGGGAGCTGTTTTTT
J: TRBJ2-2
size: .
V: TRBV4-3
D: .

CDR3: CASKGTDTQYF
DNA: TGTGCCAGCAAGGGCACAGATACGCAGTATTTT
J: TRBJ2-3
size: .
V: TRBV28
D: .

CDR3: CASSSGQGGGQHF
DNA: TGTGCCAGCAGTTCGGGACAGGGGGGGGGTCAGCATTTT
J: TRBJ1-5
size: .
V: TRBV27
D: TRBD1

CDR3: CASSPGPPNTEAFF
DNA: TGTGCCAGCAGCCCCGGACCCCCGAACACTGAAGCTTTCTTT
J: TRBJ1-1
size: .
V: TRBV7-6
D: .

CDR3: CASSPTGVPNYGYTF
DNA: TGTGCCAGCAGTCCCACAGGGGTCCCCAACTATGGCTACACCTTC
J: TRBJ1-2
size: .
V: TRBV27
D: TRBD1

CDR3: CASSIGVQGALDGYTF
DNA: TGTGCCAGTAGTATAGGCGTCCAGGGGGCGCTGGATGGCTACACCTTC
J: TRBJ1-2
size: .
V: TRBV19
D: TRBD1

CDR3: CASSHAGQYNEQFF
DNA: TGCGCCAGCAGCCACGCCGGACAGTACAATGAGCAGTTCTTC
J: TRBJ2-1
size: .
V: TRBV4-1
D: .

CDR3: CASSDRGGQPQHF
DNA: TGTGCCAGCAGCGACAGGGGCGGACAGCCCCAGCATTTT
J: TRBJ1-5
size: .
V: TRBV9
D: TRBD1

CDR3: CASSQGRGNEQFF
DNA: TGCGCCAGCAGCCAAGGAAGGGGCAATGAGCAGTTCTTC
J: TRBJ2-1
size: .
V: TRBV4-1
D: .

CDR3: CASSLAQHYGYTF
DNA: TGTGCCAGCAGTTTAGCTCAACACTATGGCTACACCTTC
J: TRBJ1-2
size: .
V: TRBV28
D: .

CDR3: CASSSTFREQYF
DNA: TGTGCCAGCAGTTCCACATTTAGAGAGCAGTACTTC
J: TRBJ2-7
size: .
V: TRBV27
D: .

CDR3: CATSRGTVESYEQYF
DNA: TGTGCCACCAGCAGAGGGACAGTTGAATCCTACGAGCAGTACTTC
J: TRBJ2-7
size: .
V: TRBV15
D: .

CDR3: CASSSPGLAGVIDEQFF
DNA: TGTGCCAGCAGCTCTCCGGGACTAGCGGGAGTAATCGATGAGCAGTTCTTC
J: TRBJ2-1
size: .
V: TRBV7-9
D: TRBD2

CDR3: CASSRPPSGRGTGELFF
DNA: TGTGCCAGCAGCAGGCCTCCTAGCGGGAGGGGAACCGGGGAGCTGTTTTTT
J: TRBJ2-2
size: .
V: TRBV7-3
D: TRBD2

CDR3: CASSPSPSYEQYF
DNA: TGTGCCAGCAGCCCCTCGCCCTCCTACGAGCAGTACTTC
J: TRBJ2-7
size: .
V: TRBV5-6
D: .

CDR3: CASSHGTSGMNEQYF
DNA: TGCGCCAGCAGCCACGGGACTAGCGGGATGAACGAGCAGTACTTC
J: TRBJ2-7
size: .
V: TRBV4-3
D: TRBD2

CDR3: CASSWRQADSNQPQHF
DNA: TGTGCCAGCAGTTGGAGACAGGCCGACTCCAATCAGCCCCAGCATTTT
J: TRBJ1-5
size: .
V: TRBV28
D: .

CDR3: CASSLGLAGGLYNEQFF
DNA: TGCGCCAGCAGCCTTGGACTAGCGGGAGGCCTATACAATGAGCAGTTCTTC
J: TRBJ2-1
size: .
V: TRBV4-3
D: TRBD2

CDR3: CASSPGTFPLEQYF
DNA: TGTGCCAGCAGTCCCGGGACCTTCCCCCTCGAGCAGTACTTC
J: TRBJ2-7
size: .
V: TRBV27
D: .

CDR3: CSARGETQYF
DNA: TGCAGTGCTAGAGGGGAGACCCAGTACTTC
J: TRBJ2-5
size: .
V: TRBV20-1
D: .

CDR3: CAISEPDMFGYTF
DNA: TGTGCCATCAGTGAGCCGGACATGTTTGGCTACACCTTC
J: TRBJ1-2
size: few
V: TRBV10-3
D: .

CDR3: CASSQARDSKNSYNEQFF
DNA: TGTGCCAGCAGCCAAGCCCGGGACTCCAAGAACTCCTACAATGAGCAGTTCTTC
J: TRBJ2-1
size: .
V: TRBV4-2
D: .

CDR3: CASSQPSGNRTQYF
DNA: TGCGCCAGCAGCCAACCAAGCGGGAATAGGACCCAGTACTTC
J: TRBJ2-5
size: .
V: TRBV4-1
D: TRBD2

CDR3: CATPFQLRGEKLFF
DNA: TGTGCCACTCCCTTCCAGCTCAGAGGTGAAAAACTGTTTTTT
J: TRBJ1-4
size: once
V: TRBV27
D: .

CDR3: CASNYHMDGSSYGYTF
DNA: TGTGCCAGCAATTACCACATGGACGGCTCATCCTATGGCTACACCTTC
J: TRBJ1-2
size: once
V: TRBV28
D: .

CDR3: CSVEGGGYTF
DNA: TGCAGCGTTGAAGGGGGTGGCTACACCTTC
J: TRBJ1-2
size: .
V: TRBV29-1
D: .

CDR3: CASSLGGTSGITDTQYF
DNA: TGTGCCAGCAGCTTAGGCGGGACTAGCGGGATTACAGATACGCAGTATTTT
J: TRBJ2-3
size: .
V: TRBV11-2
D: TRBD2

CDR3: CASSQGANAGTYEQYF
DNA: TGCGCCAGCAGCCAAGGGGCCAATGCGGGAACCTACGAGCAGTACTTC
J: TRBJ2-7
size: .
V: TRBV4-3
D: .

CDR3: CASSQGLAGGYEQYF
DNA: TGCGCCAGCAGCCAAGGACTAGCGGGAGGGTACGAGCAGTACTTC
J: TRBJ2-7
size: .
V: TRBV4-3
D: TRBD2

CDR3: CASSYRVGREETQYF
DNA: TGTGCCAGCAGCTACAGGGTGGGCAGGGAGGAGACCCAGTACTTC
J: TRBJ2-5
size: once
V: TRBV14
D: .

CDR3: CASSLVHGFPYEQYF
DNA: TGTGCCAGCAGCTTAGTACACGGCTTCCCGTACGAGCAGTACTTC
J: TRBJ2-7
size: .
V: TRBV11-2
D: .

CDR3: CASSLSGGNGENIQYF
DNA: TGTGCCAGCAGCTTATCAGGGGGCAACGGGGAAAACATTCAGTACTTC
J: TRBJ2-4
size: .
V: TRBV7-2
D: TRBD1

CDR3: CASSLVGEKLREQYF
DNA: TGTGCCAGCAGCTTAGTCGGGGAGAAACTACGCGAGCAGTACTTC
J: TRBJ2-7
size: .
V: TRBV7-8
D: .

CDR3: CASNPRDGSYEQYF
DNA: TGTGCCAGCAATCCTCGGGACGGCTCCTACGAGCAGTACTTC
J: TRBJ2-7
size: .
V: TRBV2
D: .

CDR3: CASSPRDRYNEQFF
DNA: TGCGCCAGCAGCCCCCGCGACAGATACAATGAGCAGTTCTTC
J: TRBJ2-1
size: once
V: TRBV4-3
D: .

CDR3: CASRIYLDAYGYTF
DNA: TGTGCCAGCAGAATCTATCTGGACGCCTATGGCTACACCTTC
J: TRBJ1-2
size: .
V: TRBV11-3
D: .

CDR3: CAISGDISGANVLTF
DNA: TGTGCCATCAGTGGGGACATCTCTGGGGCCAACGTCCTGACTTTC
J: TRBJ2-6
size: .
V: TRBV10-3
D: .

CDR3: CASSLYPVNEQYF
DNA: TGTGCCAGCAGCTTGTACCCGGTCAACGAGCAGTACTTC
J: TRBJ2-7
size: .
V: TRBV5-5
D: .

CDR3: CASSQELVQRGYNEQFF
DNA: TGCGCCAGCAGCCAAGAGCTAGTACAGCGGGGCTACAATGAGCAGTTCTTC
J: TRBJ2-1
size: .
V: TRBV4-3
D: TRBD2